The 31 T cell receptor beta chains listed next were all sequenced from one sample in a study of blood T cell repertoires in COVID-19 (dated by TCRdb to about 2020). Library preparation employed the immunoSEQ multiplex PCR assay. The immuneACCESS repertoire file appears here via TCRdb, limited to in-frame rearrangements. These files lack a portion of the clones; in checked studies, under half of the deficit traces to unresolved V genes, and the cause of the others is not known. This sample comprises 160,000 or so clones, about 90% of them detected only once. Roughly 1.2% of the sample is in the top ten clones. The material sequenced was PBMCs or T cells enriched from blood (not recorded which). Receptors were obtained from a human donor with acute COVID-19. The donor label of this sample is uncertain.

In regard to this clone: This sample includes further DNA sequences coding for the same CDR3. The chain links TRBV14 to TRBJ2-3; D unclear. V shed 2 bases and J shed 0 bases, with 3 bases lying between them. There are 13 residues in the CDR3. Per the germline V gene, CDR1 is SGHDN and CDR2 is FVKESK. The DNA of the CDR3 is TGTGCCAGCAGCCAACGTAGCACAGATACGCAGTATTTT. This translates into CASSQRSTDTQYF.

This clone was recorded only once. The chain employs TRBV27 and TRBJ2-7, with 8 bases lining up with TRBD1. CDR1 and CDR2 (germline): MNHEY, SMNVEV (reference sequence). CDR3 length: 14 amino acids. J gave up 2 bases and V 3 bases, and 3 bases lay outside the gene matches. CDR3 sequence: CASSFRQGPYEQYF. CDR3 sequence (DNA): TGTGCCAGCAGTTTCCGACAGGGGCCCTACGAGCAGTACTTC.

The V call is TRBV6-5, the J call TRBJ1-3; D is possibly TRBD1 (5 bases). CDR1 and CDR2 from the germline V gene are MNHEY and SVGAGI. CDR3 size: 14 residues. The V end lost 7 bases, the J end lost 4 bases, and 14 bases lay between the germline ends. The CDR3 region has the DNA TGTGCCAGCACTCTGGGGCGGGGAGGAAACACCATATATTTT. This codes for CASTLGRGGNTIYF.

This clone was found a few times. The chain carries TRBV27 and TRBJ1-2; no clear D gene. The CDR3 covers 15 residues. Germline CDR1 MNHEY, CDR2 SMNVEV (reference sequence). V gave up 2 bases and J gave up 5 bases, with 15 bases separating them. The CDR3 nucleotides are TGTGCCAGCAGTTTAGCGGGAACATCCTTATATGGCTACACCTTC. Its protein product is CASSLAGTSLYGYTF.

Here the CDR3 DNA reads TGCAGCGTTGATAGGGAGGATGGCTACACCTTC. It codes for CSVDREDGYTF. V is TRBV29-1 and J is TRBJ1-2; D remains ambiguous. V lost 3 bases and J lost 6, with 8 bases in between. The CDR3 is made up of 11 amino acids. Per germline, CDR1 SQVTM and CDR2 ANQGSEA. Full variable domain (remainder filled in from reference TRBV29-1 and TRBJ1-2): SAVISQKPSRDICQRGTSLTIQCQVDSQVTMMFWYRQQPGQSLTLIATANQGSEATYESGFVIDKFPISRPNLTFSTLTVSNMSPEDSSIYLCSVDREDGYTFGSGTRLTVV.

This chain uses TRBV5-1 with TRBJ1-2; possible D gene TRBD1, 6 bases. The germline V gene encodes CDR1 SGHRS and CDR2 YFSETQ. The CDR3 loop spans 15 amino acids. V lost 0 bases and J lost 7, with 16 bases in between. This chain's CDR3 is CASSLEWGGTSGYTF. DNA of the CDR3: TGCGCCAGCAGCTTGGAGTGGGGAGGGACAAGTGGCTACACCTTC. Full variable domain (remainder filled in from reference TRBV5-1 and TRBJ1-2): KAGVTQTPRYLIKTRGQQVTLSCSPISGHRSVSWYQQTPGQGLQFLFEYFSETQRNKGNFPGRFSGRQFSNSRSEMNVSTLELGDSALYLCASSLEWGGTSGYTFGSGTRLTVV.

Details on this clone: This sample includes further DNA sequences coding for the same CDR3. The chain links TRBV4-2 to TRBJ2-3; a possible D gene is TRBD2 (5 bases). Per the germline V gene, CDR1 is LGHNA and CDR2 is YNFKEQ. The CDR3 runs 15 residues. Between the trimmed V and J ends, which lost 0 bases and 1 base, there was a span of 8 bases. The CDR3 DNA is TGTGCCAGCAGCCAAGAGCGGGCTGGCACAGATACGCAGTATTTT. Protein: CASSQERAGTDTQYF.

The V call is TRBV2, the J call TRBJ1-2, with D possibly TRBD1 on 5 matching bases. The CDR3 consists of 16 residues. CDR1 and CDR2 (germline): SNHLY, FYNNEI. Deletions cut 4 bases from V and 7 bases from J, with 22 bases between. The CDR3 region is CASSGEGGGWNSGYTF. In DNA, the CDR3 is TGTGCCAGCAGTGGGGAAGGTGGGGGGTGGAATTCTGGCTACACCTTC.

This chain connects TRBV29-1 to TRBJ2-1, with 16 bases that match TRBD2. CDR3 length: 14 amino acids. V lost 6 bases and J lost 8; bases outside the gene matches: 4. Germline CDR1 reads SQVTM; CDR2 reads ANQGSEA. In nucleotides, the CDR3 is TGCAGCGTCGGGACTAGCGGGGGGGCTTATGAGCAGTTCTTC. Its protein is CSVGTSGGAYEQFF.

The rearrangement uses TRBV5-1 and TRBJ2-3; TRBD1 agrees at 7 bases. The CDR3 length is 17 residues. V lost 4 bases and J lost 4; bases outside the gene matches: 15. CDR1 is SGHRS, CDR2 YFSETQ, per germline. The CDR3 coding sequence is TGCGCCAGCAGCCCGAAGGGACAGCCTTCCGAGGCAGATACGCAGTATTTT. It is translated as CASSPKGQPSEADTQYF.

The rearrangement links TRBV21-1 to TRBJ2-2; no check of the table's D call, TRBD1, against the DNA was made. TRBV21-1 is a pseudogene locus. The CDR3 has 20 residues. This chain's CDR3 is CASSPKRGRGNIGVTGELFF. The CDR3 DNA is TGTGCCAGCAGCCCCAAACGGGGCAGGGGCAACATCGGGGTCACCGGGGAGCTGTTTTTT.

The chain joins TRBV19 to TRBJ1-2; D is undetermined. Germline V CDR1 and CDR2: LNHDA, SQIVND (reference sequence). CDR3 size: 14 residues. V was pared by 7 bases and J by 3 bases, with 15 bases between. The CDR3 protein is CASMGVEGYYGYTF. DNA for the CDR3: TGTGCCAGTATGGGCGTCGAGGGCTACTATGGCTACACCTTC.

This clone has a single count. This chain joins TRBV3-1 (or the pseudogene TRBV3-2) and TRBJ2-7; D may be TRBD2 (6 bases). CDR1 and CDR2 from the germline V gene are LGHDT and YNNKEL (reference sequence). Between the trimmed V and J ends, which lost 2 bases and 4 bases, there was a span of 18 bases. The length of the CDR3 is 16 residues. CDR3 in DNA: TGTGCCAGCAGCCAACCCGCCAGACTAGTGCTTTACGAGCAGTACTTC. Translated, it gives CASSQPARLVLYEQYF.

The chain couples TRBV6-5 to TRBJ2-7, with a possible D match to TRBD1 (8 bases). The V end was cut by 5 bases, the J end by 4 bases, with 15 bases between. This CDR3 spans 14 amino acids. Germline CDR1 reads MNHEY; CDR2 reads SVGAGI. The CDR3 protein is CASSLGQGGYEQYF. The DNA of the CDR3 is TGTGCCAGCAGTCTCGGACAGGGAGGGTACGAGCAGTACTTC.

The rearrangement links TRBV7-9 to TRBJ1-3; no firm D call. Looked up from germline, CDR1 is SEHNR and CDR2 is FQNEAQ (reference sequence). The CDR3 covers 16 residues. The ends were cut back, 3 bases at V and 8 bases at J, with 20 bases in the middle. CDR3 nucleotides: TGTGCCAGCAGCTTTGATCGGCTGGGAGGGAAAGACACCATATATTTT. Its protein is CASSFDRLGGKDTIYF.

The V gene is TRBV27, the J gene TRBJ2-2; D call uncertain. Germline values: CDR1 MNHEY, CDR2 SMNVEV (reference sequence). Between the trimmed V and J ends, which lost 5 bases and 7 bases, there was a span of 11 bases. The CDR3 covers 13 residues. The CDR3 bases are TGTGCCAGCAGTCCGCCCTACGGCGGGGAGCTGTTTTTT. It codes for CASSPPYGGELFF.

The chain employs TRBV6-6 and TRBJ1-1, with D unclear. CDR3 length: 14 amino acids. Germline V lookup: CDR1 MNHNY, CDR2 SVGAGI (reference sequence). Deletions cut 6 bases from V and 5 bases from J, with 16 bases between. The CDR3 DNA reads TGTGCCAGCAGGCAAGATAATCGGGGAACTGAAGCTTTCTTT. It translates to CASRQDNRGTEAFF.

The CDR3 reads CASSPPRQSGNTIYF. In DNA, the CDR3 is TGTGCCAGCAGCCCGCCTCGACAGTCTGGAAACACCATATATTTT. The rearrangement links TRBV7-3 to TRBJ1-3; D possibly corresponds to TRBD1 (5 bases). The CDR3 has 15 residues. V lost 5 bases to trimming and J lost 1 base, with 12 bases between them. Germline-derived CDR1 and CDR2 are SGHTA and FQGTGA.

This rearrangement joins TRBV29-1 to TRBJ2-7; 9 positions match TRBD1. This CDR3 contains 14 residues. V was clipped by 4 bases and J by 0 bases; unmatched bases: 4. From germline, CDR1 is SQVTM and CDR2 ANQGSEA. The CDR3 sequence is CSVGTGGSSYEQYF. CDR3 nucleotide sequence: TGCAGCGTTGGAACAGGGGGCAGCTCCTACGAGCAGTACTTC.

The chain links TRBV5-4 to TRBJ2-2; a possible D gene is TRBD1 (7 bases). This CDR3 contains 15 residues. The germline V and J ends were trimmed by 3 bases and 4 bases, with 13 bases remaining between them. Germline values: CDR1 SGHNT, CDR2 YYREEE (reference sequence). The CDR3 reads CASSSRQGGTGELFF. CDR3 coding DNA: TGTGCCAGCAGCTCGAGACAGGGAGGCACCGGGGAGCTGTTTTTT.

The CDR3 nucleotides read TGCGCCAGCACCGAGACAGGGTTGGCAGATACGCAGTATTTT. It specifies CASTETGLADTQYF. J is TRBJ2-3 and V is TRBV5-1; 7 nucleotides line up with TRBD1. V lost 6 bases, J lost 4 bases, and 8 bases stayed unmatched. Germline V CDR1 and CDR2: SGHRS, YFSETQ. The CDR3 is 14 amino acids.

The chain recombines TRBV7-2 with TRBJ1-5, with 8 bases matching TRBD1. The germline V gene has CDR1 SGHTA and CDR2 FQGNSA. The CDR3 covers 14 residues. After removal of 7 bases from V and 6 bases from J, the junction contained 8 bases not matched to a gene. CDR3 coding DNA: TGTGCCAGCACCCCTACAGGGGGAGGTCAGCCCCAGCATTTT. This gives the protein CASTPTGGGQPQHF.

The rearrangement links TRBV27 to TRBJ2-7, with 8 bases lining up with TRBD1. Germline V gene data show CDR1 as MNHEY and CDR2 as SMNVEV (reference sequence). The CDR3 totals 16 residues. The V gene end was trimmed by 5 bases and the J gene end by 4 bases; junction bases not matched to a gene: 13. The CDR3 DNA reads TGTGCCAGCAGTCGCAACACGGGGCAGGGGGCTTACGAGCAGTACTTC. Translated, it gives CASSRNTGQGAYEQYF.

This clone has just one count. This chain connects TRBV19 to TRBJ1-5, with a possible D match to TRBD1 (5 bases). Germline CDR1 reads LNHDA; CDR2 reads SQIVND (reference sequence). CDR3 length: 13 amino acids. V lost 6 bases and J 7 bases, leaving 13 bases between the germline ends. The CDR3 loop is CASRTGIGQPQHF. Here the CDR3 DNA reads TGTGCCAGTAGAACAGGAATAGGCCAGCCCCAGCATTTT.

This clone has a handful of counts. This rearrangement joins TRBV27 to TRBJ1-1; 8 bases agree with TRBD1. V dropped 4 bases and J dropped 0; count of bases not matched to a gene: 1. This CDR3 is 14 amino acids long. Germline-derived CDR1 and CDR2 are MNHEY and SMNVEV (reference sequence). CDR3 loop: CASSSGQVNTEAFF. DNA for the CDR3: TGTGCCAGCAGTTCGGGACAGGTGAACACTGAAGCTTTCTTT.

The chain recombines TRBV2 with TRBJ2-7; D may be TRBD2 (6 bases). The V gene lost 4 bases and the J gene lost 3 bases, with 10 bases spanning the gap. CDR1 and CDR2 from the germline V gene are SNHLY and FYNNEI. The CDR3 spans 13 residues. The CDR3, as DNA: TGTGCCAGCAGTGGACGGGAGAGCTACGAGCAGTACTTC. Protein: CASSGRESYEQYF.

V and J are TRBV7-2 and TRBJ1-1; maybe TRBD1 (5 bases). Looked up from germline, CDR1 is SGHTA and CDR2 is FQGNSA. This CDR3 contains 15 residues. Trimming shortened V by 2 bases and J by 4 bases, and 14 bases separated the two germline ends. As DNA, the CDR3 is TGTGCCAGCAGCTTAAAGGGCAGGGCGAGCACTGAAGCTTTCTTT. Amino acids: CASSLKGRASTEAFF. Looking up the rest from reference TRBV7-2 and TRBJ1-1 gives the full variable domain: GAGVSQSPSNKVTEKGKDVELRCDPISGHTALYWYRQSLGQGLEFLIYFQGNSAPDKSGLPSDRFSAERTGGSVSTLTIQRTQQEDSAVYLCASSLKGRASTEAFFGQGTRLTVV.

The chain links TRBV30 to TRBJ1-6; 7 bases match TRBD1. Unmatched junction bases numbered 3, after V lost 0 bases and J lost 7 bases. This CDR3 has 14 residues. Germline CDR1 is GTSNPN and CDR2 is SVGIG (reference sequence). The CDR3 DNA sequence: TGTGCCTGGAGTGTAACAGGGGTAAATTCACCCCTCCACTTT. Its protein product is CAWSVTGVNSPLHF.

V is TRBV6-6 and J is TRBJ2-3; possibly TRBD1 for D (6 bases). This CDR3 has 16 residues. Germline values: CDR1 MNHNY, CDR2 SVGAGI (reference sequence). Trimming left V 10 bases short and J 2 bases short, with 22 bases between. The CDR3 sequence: CATTPQRDIHTDTQYF. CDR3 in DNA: TGTGCCACTACACCACAACGGGACATTCACACAGATACGCAGTATTTT.

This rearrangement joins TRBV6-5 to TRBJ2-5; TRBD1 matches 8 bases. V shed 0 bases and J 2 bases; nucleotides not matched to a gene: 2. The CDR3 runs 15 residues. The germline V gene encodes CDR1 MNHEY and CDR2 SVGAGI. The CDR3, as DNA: TGTGCCAGCAGTTACTCGGGACAGGTACAAGAGACCCAGTACTTC. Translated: CASSYSGQVQETQYF.

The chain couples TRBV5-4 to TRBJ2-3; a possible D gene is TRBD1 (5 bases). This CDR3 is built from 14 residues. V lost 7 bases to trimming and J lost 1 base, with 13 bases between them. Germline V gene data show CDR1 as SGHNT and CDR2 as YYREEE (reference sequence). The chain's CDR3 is CASRTLTGTDTQYF. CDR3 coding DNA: TGTGCCAGCCGAACCTTGACAGGCACAGATACGCAGTATTTT.